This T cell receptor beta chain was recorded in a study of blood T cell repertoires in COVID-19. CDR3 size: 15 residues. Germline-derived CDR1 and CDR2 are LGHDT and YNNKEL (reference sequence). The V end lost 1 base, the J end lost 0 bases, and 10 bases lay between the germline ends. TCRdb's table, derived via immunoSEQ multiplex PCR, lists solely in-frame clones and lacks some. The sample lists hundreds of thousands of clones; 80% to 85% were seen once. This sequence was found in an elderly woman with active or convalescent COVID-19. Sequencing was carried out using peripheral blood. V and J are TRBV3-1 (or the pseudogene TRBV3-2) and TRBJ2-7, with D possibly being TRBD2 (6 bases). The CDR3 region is CASSQGADYSYEQYF. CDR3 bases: TGTGCCAGCAGCCAAGGAGCGGACTACTCCTACGAGCAGTACTTC.